Here is one TCR beta chain with its context. V shed 0 bases and J shed 4 bases, with 9 bases lying between them. Looked up from germline, CDR1 is SGHTA and CDR2 is FQGNSA. The CDR3 extends over 15 amino acids. As handled by the study authors: Estimated nucleated cell counts came from reference gene primer amplification. Clones were sequenced by immunoSEQ multiplex PCR, and TCRdb holds only the in-frame ones, with some missing. The D gene and trimming were derived from the DNA, and the V and J assignments and clone size from that table. Of 250,000 to 300,000 clones listed, around 86% are singletons. The source of the sample is a study of blood T cell repertoires in COVID-19. Study-wide context: Collection of acute and convalescent COVID-19 samples took place in the United States, Italy and Spain. Nucleic acid was either cDNA or gDNA, and it came from T cells, B-cell-depleted T cells, or PBMCs.

Sequencing input: peripheral blood. The origin of this receptor is a man between 18 and 35 years old with active or convalescent COVID-19. The rearrangement joins TRBV7-2 to TRBJ1-4; D might be TRBD1 (6 bases). The CDR3 here is CASSLAGQSNEKLFF. The CDR3, as DNA: TGTGCCAGCAGCTTAGCCGGACAGAGTAATGAAAAACTGTTTTTT.